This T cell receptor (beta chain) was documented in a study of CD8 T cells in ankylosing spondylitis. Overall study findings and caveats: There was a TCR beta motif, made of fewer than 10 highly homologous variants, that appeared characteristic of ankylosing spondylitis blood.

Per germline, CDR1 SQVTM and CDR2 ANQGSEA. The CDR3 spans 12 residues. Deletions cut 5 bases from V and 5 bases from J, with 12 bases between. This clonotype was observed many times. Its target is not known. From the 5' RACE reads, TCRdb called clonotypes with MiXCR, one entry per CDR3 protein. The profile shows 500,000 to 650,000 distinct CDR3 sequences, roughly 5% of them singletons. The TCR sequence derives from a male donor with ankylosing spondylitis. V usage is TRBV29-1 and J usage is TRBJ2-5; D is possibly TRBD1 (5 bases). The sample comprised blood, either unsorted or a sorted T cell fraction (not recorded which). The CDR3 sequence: CSVRRGWETQYF. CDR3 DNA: TGCAGCGTTCGAAGGGGCTGGGAGACCCAGTACTTC.